This is a list of T cell receptor beta chains from one sample in a study of early T cells in non-severe SARS-CoV-2 infection. TCRdb passed the 5' RACE reads through MiXCR, listing each CDR3 protein once. The profile shows 90,000 to 120,000 distinct CDR3 sequences, approximately 12% of them singletons. The source material was whole blood. The receptors were gathered from an adult who was a healthcare worker with PCR-confirmed SARS-CoV-2 infection or an uninfected control (not recorded which). Both conserved end residues are part of each CDR3. D genes are given only for firm matches. Rows give clone size only sometimes, using once, few, many, or a class for an expanded clone.

V	D	J	size	CDR3	DNA
TRBV7-9	-	TRBJ1-1	many	CASSLVAAGTEAFF	TGTGCCAGCAGCTTAGTGGCAGCAGGTACTGAAGCTTTCTTT
TRBV5-1	TRBD1	TRBJ1-5	many	CASSLTSGGDQPQHF	TGCGCCAGCAGCTTGACATCAGGGGGCGATCAGCCCCAGCATTTT
TRBV28	-	TRBJ2-3	many	CASSQRRLTDTQYF	TGTGCCAGCAGCCAAAGAAGGCTCACAGATACGCAGTATTTT
TRBV15	-	TRBJ2-7	few	CATSRKNRDEQYF	TGTGCCACCAGCAGAAAAAACAGGGACGAGCAGTACTTC
TRBV2	-	TRBJ2-1	few	CASSGLADPSSYNEQFF	TGTGCCAGCAGTGGATTAGCCGACCCCAGCTCCTACAATGAGCAGTTCTTC
TRBV7-2	TRBD2	TRBJ2-1	-	CASSTSGKDNEQFF	TGTGCCAGCAGCACTAGCGGGAAAGACAATGAGCAGTTCTTC
TRBV7-9	-	TRBJ1-5	few	CASSLNRGNQPQHF	TGTGCCAGCAGCTTAAACAGGGGCAATCAGCCCCAGCATTTT
TRBV19	-	TRBJ1-1	-	CASSITRSSEAFF	TGTGCCAGTAGTATTACGCGGAGTTCCGAAGCTTTCTTT
TRBV6-2/TRBV6-3	TRBD2	TRBJ2-2	-	CASSNGLAGTGELFF	TGTGCCAGCAGCAACGGGCTAGCGGGCACCGGGGAGCTGTTTTTT
TRBV7-2	TRBD1	TRBJ2-5	many	CASSSRDRGTLSKKTQYF	TGTGCCAGCAGCTCCCGGGACAGGGGGACCCTAAGTAAAAAGACCCAGTACTTC
TRBV7-2	-	TRBJ2-5	few	CASSFAGSPQRSQYF	TGTGCCAGCAGCTTCGCCGGGAGTCCCCAGCGGTCCCAGTACTTC
TRBV6-2/TRBV6-3	TRBD2	TRBJ2-7	once	CASSPHRGLAAYEQYF	TGTGCCAGCAGTCCCCACCGGGGTCTAGCGGCTTACGAGCAGTACTTC
TRBV30	-	TRBJ1-6	many	CAWSREISPLHF	TGTGCCTGGAGCAGAGAGATATCACCCCTCCACTTT
TRBV20-1	TRBD1	TRBJ2-1	many	CSAHGRPSRDSSYNEQFF	TGCAGTGCTCACGGACGCCCCTCTCGGGACAGTTCCTACAATGAGCAGTTCTTC
TRBV7-2	-	TRBJ2-3	-	CASSLMGGSTDTQYF	TGTGCCAGCAGCTTAATGGGCGGGAGCACAGATACGCAGTATTTT
TRBV29-1	TRBD1	TRBJ2-7	few	CSVARLTQGADEQYF	TGCAGCGTTGCGCGCCTAACACAGGGGGCCGACGAGCAGTACTTC
TRBV9	-	TRBJ2-4	many	CASSPPSGAKNIQYF	TGTGCCAGCAGCCCCCCAAGCGGGGCCAAAAACATTCAGTACTTC
TRBV12-3/TRBV12-4	TRBD2	TRBJ2-4	many	CASSVSGIKNIQYF	TGTGCCAGCAGTGTTAGCGGGATTAAGAACATTCAGTACTTC
TRBV19	-	TRBJ2-1	few	CASSSVDEQFF	TGTGCCAGTAGTAGCGTCGATGAGCAGTTCTTC
TRBV12-3/TRBV12-4	TRBD2	TRBJ2-1	few	CASSYSLMGLAGGADNEQFF	TGTGCCAGCAGTTACTCCCTGATGGGACTAGCGGGAGGGGCAGATAATGAGCAGTTCTTC
TRBV6-2/TRBV6-3	-	TRBJ2-5	many	CASRTGGAAQETQYF	TGTGCCAGCAGAACAGGCGGGGCAGCTCAAGAGACCCAGTACTTC
TRBV6-1	-	TRBJ2-7	few	CATSQRTETYAQYF	TGTGCCACTAGCCAGAGGACAGAGACTTACGCGCAGTACTTC
TRBV9	-	TRBJ2-4	few	CASSVGIHPKNIQYF	TGTGCCAGCAGCGTGGGGATACATCCCAAAAACATTCAGTACTTC
TRBV27	TRBD1	TRBJ1-1	-	CASSLDRGLTEAFF	TGTGCCAGCAGCCTCGACAGGGGGCTTACTGAAGCTTTCTTT
TRBV12-3/TRBV12-4	TRBD1	TRBJ2-5	-	CASSLGTGGQETQYF	TGTGCCAGCAGTTTGGGGACAGGGGGCCAAGAGACCCAGTACTTC
TRBV20-1	TRBD1	TRBJ2-3	-	CSAPRGSPNTDTQYF	TGCAGTGCTCCCAGGGGGAGCCCCAACACAGATACGCAGTATTTT
TRBV5-6	-	TRBJ1-2	many	CASSFGTRGNYGYTF	TGTGCCAGCAGCTTTGGGACACGTGGGAACTATGGCTACACCTTC
TRBV12-3/TRBV12-4	-	TRBJ1-4	many	CASSPGQPNEKLFF	TGTGCCAGCAGCCCCGGACAGCCTAATGAAAAACTGTTTTTT
TRBV20-1	-	TRBJ1-1	few	CSASLQNKAEAFF	TGCAGTGCTAGTTTACAGAATAAAGCCGAAGCTTTCTTT
TRBV20-1	TRBD1	TRBJ1-2	few	CSARRPKNRGPTYGYTF	TGCAGTGCTAGACGACCCAAAAACAGGGGTCCCACCTATGGCTACACCTTC
TRBV11-2	-	TRBJ2-2	many	CASSLDALGPTGELFF	TGTGCCAGCAGCTTAGACGCCTTAGGACCCACCGGGGAGCTGTTTTTT
TRBV28	TRBD1	TRBJ1-2	many	CASSSGQNYGYTF	TGTGCCAGCAGCTCGGGACAGAACTATGGCTACACCTTC
TRBV9	TRBD2	TRBJ2-3	-	CASSVDDGMLAGSTDTQYF	TGTGCCAGCAGCGTAGATGATGGAATGCTAGCGGGGAGCACAGATACGCAGTATTTT
TRBV12-3/TRBV12-4	TRBD1	TRBJ2-1	-	CASSLGTGPNEQFF	TGTGCCAGCAGTTTAGGGACAGGCCCCAATGAGCAGTTCTTC
TRBV7-8	-	TRBJ2-1	-	CASRKAVGSYNEQFF	TGTGCCAGCAGGAAGGCGGTTGGCTCCTACAATGAGCAGTTCTTC
TRBV9	-	TRBJ1-1	few	CASSTSPKGHESNEAFF	TGTGCCAGCAGCACCTCGCCCAAGGGACACGAGTCCAATGAAGCTTTCTTT
TRBV7-2	TRBD2	TRBJ2-1	many	CASSIAGISYNEQFF	TGTGCCAGCAGCATAGCGGGGATCTCCTACAATGAGCAGTTCTTC
TRBV12-3/TRBV12-4	-	TRBJ2-7	many	CASRGVPTYEQYF	TGTGCCAGCAGGGGAGTCCCTACCTACGAGCAGTACTTC
TRBV4-3	-	TRBJ1-2	few	CASSQAGRDYGYTF	TGCGCCAGCAGCCAGGCAGGTCGCGACTATGGCTACACCTTC
TRBV5-1	-	TRBJ2-1	many	CASSLAEHSSYNEQFF	TGCGCCAGCAGTTTGGCCGAACATTCCTCCTACAATGAGCAGTTCTTC
TRBV18	TRBD2	TRBJ2-1	-	CASSPGLGDNGQFF	TGTGCCAGCTCGCCGGGACTAGGAGACAATGGGCAGTTCTTC